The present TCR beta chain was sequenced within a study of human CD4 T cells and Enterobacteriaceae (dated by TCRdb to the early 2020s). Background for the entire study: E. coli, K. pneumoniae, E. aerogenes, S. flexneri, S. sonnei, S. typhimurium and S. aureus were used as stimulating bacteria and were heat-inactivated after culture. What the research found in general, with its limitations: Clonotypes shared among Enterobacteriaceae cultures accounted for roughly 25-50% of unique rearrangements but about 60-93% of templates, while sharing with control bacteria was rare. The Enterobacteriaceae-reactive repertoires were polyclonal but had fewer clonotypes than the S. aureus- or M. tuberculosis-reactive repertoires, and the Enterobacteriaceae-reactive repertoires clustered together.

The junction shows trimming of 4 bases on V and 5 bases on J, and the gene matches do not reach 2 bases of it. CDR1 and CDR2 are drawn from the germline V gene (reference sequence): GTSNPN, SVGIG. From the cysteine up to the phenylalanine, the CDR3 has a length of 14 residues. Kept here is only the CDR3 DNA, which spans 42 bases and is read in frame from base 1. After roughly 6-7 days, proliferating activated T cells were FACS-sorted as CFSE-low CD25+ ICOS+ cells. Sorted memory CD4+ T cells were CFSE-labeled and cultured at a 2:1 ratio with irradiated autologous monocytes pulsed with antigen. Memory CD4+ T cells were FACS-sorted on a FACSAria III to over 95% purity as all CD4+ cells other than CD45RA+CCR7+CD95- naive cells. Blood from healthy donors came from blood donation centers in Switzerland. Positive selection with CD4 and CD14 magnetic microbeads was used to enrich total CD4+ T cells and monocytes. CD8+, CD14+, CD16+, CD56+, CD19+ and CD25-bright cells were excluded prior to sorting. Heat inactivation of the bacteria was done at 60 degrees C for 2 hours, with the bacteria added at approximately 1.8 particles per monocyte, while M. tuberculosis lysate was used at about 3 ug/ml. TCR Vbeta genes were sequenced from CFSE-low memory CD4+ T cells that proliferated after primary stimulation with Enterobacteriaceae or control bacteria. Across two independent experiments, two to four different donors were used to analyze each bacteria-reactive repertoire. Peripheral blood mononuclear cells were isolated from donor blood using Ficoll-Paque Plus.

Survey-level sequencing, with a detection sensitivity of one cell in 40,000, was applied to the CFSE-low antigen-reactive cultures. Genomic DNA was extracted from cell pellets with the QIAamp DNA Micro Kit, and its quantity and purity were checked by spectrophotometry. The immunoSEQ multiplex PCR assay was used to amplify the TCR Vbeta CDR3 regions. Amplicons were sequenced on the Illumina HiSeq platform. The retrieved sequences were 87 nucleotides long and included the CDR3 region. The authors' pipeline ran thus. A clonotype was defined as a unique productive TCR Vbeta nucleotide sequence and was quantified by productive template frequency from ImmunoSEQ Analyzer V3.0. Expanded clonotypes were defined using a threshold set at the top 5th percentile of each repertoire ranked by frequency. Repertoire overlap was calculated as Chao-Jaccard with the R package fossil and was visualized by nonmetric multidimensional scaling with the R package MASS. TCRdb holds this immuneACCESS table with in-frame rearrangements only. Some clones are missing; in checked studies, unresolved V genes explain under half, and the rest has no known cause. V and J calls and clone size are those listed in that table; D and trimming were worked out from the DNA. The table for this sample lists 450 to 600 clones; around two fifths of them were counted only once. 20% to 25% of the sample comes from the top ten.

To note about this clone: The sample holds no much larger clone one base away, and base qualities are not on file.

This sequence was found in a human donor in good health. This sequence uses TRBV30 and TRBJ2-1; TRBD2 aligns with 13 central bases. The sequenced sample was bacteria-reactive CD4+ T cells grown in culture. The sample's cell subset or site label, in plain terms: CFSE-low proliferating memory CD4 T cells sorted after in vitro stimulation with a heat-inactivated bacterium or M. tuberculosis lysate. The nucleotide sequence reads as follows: TGTGCCTGGAAGGGGACTAGCGGGAACAATGAGCAGTTCTTC. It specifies CAWKGTSGNNEQFF.